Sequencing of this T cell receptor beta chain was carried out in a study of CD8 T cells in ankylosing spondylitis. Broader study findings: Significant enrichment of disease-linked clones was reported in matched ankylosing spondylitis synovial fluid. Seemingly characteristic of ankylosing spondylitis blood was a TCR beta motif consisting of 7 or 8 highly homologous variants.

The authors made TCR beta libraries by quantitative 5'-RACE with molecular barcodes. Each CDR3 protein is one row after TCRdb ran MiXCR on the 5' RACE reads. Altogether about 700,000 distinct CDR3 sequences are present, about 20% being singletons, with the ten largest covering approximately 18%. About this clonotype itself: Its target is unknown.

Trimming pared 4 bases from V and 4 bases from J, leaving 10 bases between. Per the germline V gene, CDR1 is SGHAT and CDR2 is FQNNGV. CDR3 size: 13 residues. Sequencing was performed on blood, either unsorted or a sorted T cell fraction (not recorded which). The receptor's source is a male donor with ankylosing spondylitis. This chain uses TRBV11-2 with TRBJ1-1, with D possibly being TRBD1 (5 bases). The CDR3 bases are TGTGCCAGCAGCTCCCTGGGGCCCACTGAAGCTTTCTTT. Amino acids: CASSSLGPTEAFF.